This T cell receptor (beta chain) emerged from a study of T cell changes during pregnancy in multiple sclerosis. The trim removed 3 bases at V and 8 bases at J, leaving 3 bases unmatched. Germline CDR1 is SGHVS and CDR2 is FNYEAQ. CDR3 length: 15 amino acids. Using immunoSEQ multiplex PCR, the repertoire was profiled, and TCRdb retains in-frame clones only, with some absent. Of about 97,000 clones listed, just over 90% are singletons. The chain links TRBV7-6 to TRBJ2-1; 14 bases match TRBD2. This clonotype was obtained from a female donor in good health, enrolled as a control in a pregnancy study. The sample was peripheral blood, taken in the second trimester of pregnancy. The CDR3 nucleotides are TGTGCCAGCAGCTTTCGGACTAGCGGGGGGCATGAGCAGTTCTTC. This sequence encodes CASSFRTSGGHEQFF.